The entry below gives a single T cell receptor beta chain sequence along with its context. This clone's antigen is unknown. No clone much larger than this one lies a single base away; base qualities are absent. This entry comes from a study of human T cells and chemical hapten exposure (dated by TCRdb to the early 2020s). With regard to the full study: For sensitization, 2% DPC in acetone was applied to an approximately 2 cm by approximately 2 cm area of upper inner arm skin. Weekly therapeutic DPC doses were additionally applied to the scalp of patients throughout the roughly 25-week study period. Patch testing on the upper back used Finn chambers containing 0.01% DPC, with scoring done after 6 days according to International Contact Dermatitis Research Group standards. Most of the patients in the cohort were female, and the cohort covered alopecia areata with under or over 50% scalp involvement, alopecia totalis and alopecia universalis. Libraries were combined into a pool for sequencing, and differences in TCR yield between samples came mainly from small differences in library volumes within the pool. Peripheral blood TCR repertoire changes were tracked in vivo in alopecia patients during primary and secondary sensitization to the hapten diphenylcyclopropenone (DPC). Blood samples were taken from patients before sensitization (week 0) and at 2, 6 and about 24 weeks after DPC sensitization. Blood for TCR sequencing was provided by twenty-nine alopecia patients at one to four time points (pre-sensitization, 2, 6 and 24 weeks). General study outcomes and caveats: Compared with pre-sensitization or healthy control sets, expanded TCRs formed significantly more large CDR3 similarity clusters, which is consistent with antigen-driven responses. DPC sensitization did not change how many TCRs were above 1 in 1000 frequency, and no evidence was found of alterations in global repertoire structure. Patch test score was positively correlated with the number of PT1 expanded TCRs, with significance at thresholds 8, 16 and 32 but not at 4. Repeated subsampling changed both the strength of the expansion versus patch-test correlation and the threshold at which the correlation became significant. All patients had alopecia, a presumed autoimmune disease, so their immune response might differ from that of healthy individuals.

Receptors were amplified or captured by RACE. The data were produced on a NextSeq 500. During library preparation, unique molecular identifiers were attached to individual cDNA molecules so that TCRs could be counted in a quantitative, reproducible way. Both TCR alpha and TCR beta chains were sequenced from each blood RNA sample. The source study handled its data this way. A median of about 89,000 TCRs per sample was observed, with a range of about 23,224 to 690,600. V, J and CDR3 annotation of the TCR reads was carried out using the Decombinator software suite. Every sample was subsampled to the same number of TCRs (28,000) for the PS versus PT1 abundance plots. Expanded TCRs were defined as absent before sensitization and observed at least eight times at the 2-week time point. In TCRdb, the public reads were trimmed at Q25 with fastp and aligned with MiXCR, with productive beta chains retained. Here each entry gathers all rows of one CDR3 protein and keeps the most common genes and DNA. The V and J calls here are based on TCRdb, not the publication. The sample table lists some 79,000 distinct CDR3 sequences, approximately 8% of them with a count of one. About 1.4% of the sample is held by the ten biggest clonotypes.

The time point tag for this specimen amounts to: patch test 1, 2 weeks after DPC sensitization. The treatment or condition tag for this specimen amounts to: therapeutic diphenylcyclopropenone sensitization with weekly scalp DPC. At each patch-test visit, blood was drawn before the patch test was applied. Patients were eligible if aged 18 to 70, diagnosed with alopecia and judged suitable for DPC therapy, and pregnant patients were excluded. Unfractionated whole blood was collected in Tempus Blood RNA tubes, and total RNA was extracted from that blood. The receptor was derived from a woman aged 30 to 39 with alopecia areata. Some clones in this sample may be carry-over from other donors' samples. The starting material was whole blood, obtained in connection with sensitization to the hapten diphenylcyclopropenone (DPC).

The CDR3 corresponds to CAWSVQTEAFF. The sequenced DNA: TGTGCCTGGAGTGTACAAACTGAAGCTTTCTTT. Recombination linked TRBV30 to TRBJ1-1, with no D gene named confidently. The germline V gene (reference sequence) provides CDR1 GTSNPN and CDR2 SVGIG. The CDR3 goes from the cysteine to the phenylalanine over 11 residues. Just CDR3 DNA is preserved here, 33 bases in frame from base 1. The V end loses 0 bases and the J end loses 5 bases, and a stretch of 4 bases separates them. Outside the CDR3, residues come from the reference TRBV30 and TRBJ1-1 proteins, so the full variable domain is: SQTIHQWPATLVQPVGSPLSLECTVEGTSNPNLYWYRQAAGRGLQLLFYSVGIGQISSEVPQNLSASRPQDRQFILSSKKLLLSDSGFYLCAWSVQTEAFFGQGTRLTVV.